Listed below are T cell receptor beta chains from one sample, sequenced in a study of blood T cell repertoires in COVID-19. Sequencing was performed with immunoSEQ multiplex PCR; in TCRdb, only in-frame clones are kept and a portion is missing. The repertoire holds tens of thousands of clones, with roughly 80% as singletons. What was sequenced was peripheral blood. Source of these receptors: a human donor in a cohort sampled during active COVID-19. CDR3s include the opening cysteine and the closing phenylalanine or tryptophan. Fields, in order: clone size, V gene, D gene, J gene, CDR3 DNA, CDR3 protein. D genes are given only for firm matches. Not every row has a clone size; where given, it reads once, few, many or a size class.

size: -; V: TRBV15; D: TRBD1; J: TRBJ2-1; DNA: TGTGCCACCAGCAGAGGGGACAGCCGATACAATGAGCAGTTCTTC; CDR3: CATSRGDSRYNEQFF
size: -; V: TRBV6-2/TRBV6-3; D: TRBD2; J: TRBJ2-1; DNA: TGTGCCAGCAGTGACCCGGGACTAGCACACAATGAGCAGTTCTTC; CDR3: CASSDPGLAHNEQFF
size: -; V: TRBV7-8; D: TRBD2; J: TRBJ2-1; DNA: TGTGCCAGCAGCTTTACCGGGACTAGATTAAGTGAGCAGTTCTTC; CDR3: CASSFTGTRLSEQFF
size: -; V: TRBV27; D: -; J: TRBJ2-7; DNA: TGTGCCAGCAGTATACGAGTCGGGGGAATATACGAGCAGTACTTC; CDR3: CASSIRVGGIYEQYF
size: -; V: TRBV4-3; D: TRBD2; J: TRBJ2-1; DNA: TGCGCCAGCAGCCAAGATGAGGGAGCTAGCGGGACGTCCTACAATGAGCAGTTCTTC; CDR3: CASSQDEGASGTSYNEQFF
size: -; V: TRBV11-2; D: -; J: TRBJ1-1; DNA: TGTGCCAGCAGCTTCATCATGAACACTGAAGCTTTCTTT; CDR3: CASSFIMNTEAFF
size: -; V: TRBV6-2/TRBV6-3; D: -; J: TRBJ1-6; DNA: TGTGCCAGCAGTTACGGTCAGGGGCTAAGAAATTCACCCCTCCACTTT; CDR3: CASSYGQGLRNSPLHF
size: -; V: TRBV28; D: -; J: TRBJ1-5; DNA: TGTGCCAGCCTCCCCGCGGGAAATCAGCCCCAGCATTTT; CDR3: CASLPAGNQPQHF
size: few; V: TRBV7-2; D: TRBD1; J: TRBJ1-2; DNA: TGTGCCAGCAGCTTCGACAGGGGGACGGGTGGCTACACCTTC; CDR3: CASSFDRGTGGYTF
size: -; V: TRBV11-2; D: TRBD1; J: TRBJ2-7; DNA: TGTGCCAGCAGCTCCATTCGGGACAGGGCTTACGAGCAGTACTTC; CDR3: CASSSIRDRAYEQYF
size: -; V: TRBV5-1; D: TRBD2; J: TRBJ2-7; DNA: TGCGCCAGCAGCTTGAGATTAGCGGGAGGCGAGCAGTACTTC; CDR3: CASSLRLAGGEQYF
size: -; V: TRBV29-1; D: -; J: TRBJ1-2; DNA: TGCAGCGTCAGTGGGGCCTATGGCTACACCTTC; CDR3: CSVSGAYGYTF
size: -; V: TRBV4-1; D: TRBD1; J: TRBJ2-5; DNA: TGCGCCAGCAGCCGAAACGCCGGGACAGGGGTAAAGACCCAGTACTTC; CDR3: CASSRNAGTGVKTQYF
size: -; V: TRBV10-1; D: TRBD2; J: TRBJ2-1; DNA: TGCGCCAGCAACGACCGGGAGGGCGACAATGAGCAGTTCTTC; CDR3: CASNDREGDNEQFF